A selection of T cell receptor beta chains follows, all from one sample in a study of blood T cell repertoires in COVID-19. The data were produced by immunoSEQ multiplex PCR, yet TCRdb's version contains in-frame clones alone and is incomplete. The sample carries 150,000 or so clones, about 90% recorded once. Sequencing was performed on PBMCs or T cells enriched from blood (not recorded which). The origin of the receptors is a human donor with acute COVID-19. The donor label of this sample is uncertain. CDR3s include the opening cysteine and the closing phenylalanine or tryptophan. Each record gives: V gene, CDR3 length, D gene, J gene, CDR3 DNA, CDR3 protein. A D gene is named only where the DNA matches it firmly.

>TRBV13|15|TRBD1|TRBJ2-3
TGTGCCAGCAGTTCTTTGACAGGGAGCACAGATACGCAGTATTTT
CASSSLTGSTDTQYF
>TRBV2|13|NA|TRBJ2-5
TGTGCCAGCAGCGGGACTCTCCAAGAGACCCAGTACTTC
CASSGTLQETQYF
>TRBV10-3|14|TRBD2|TRBJ2-5
TGTGCCATCTCCCCCGGGGGGGCCCACGAGACCCAGTACTTC
CAISPGGAHETQYF
>TRBV30|16|TRBD2|TRBJ2-2
TGTGCCTGGAGTTTAGGGCTAGCGGAGAACACCGGGGAGCTGTTTTTT
CAWSLGLAENTGELFF
>TRBV24-1|13|NA|TRBJ2-1
TGTGCCACCAGTGATTTGCGGGGAGATGAGCAGTTCTTC
CATSDLRGDEQFF
>TRBV11-2|15|TRBD1|TRBJ1-4
TGTGCCAGCAGCTTAGGACAGGGGGCGTATGAAAAACTGTTTTTT
CASSLGQGAYEKLFF
>TRBV23-1|16|NA|TRBJ2-7
TGCGCCAGCAAAGGTAAGGGGGGGGAGACTAGCTACGAGCAGTACTTC
CASKGKGGETSYEQYF
>TRBV10-3|14|TRBD1|TRBJ2-3
TGTGCCATCAGGGAGGGACAGGGGGCAGATACGCAGTATTTT
CAIREGQGADTQYF
>TRBV11-2|12|NA|TRBJ1-1
TGTGCCAGCAGCTTAGGTAACAGGGCAGCTTTCTTT
CASSLGNRAAFF
>TRBV5-6|11|NA|TRBJ1-1
TGTGCCAGCAGCGTCCGGGCTGAAGCTTTCTTT
CASSVRAEAFF
>TRBV27|17|NA|TRBJ1-1
TGTGCCAGCAGTTTATCGGCCGCGGGAGCCATGAACACTGAAGCTTTCTTT
CASSLSAAGAMNTEAFF